The present T cell receptor (beta chain) was sequenced within a study of blood T cell repertoires in COVID-19. Study context: Samples of COVID-19 (acute and convalescent) were obtained from the United States, Italy and Spain. PBMCs, B-cell-depleted T cells, or T cells provided the cDNA or gDNA that made up the material.

The assay was immunoSEQ multiplex PCR, and TCRdb's table has in-frame clones only and misses some. Counted here are a few hundred thousand clones, roughly 87% occurring once; the ten biggest clones make up about 0.6%. Germline values: CDR1 MNHEY, CDR2 SVGAGI. CDR3 size: 15 residues. Trimming pared 4 bases from V and 7 bases from J, leaving 14 bases between. This study enrolled people aged about 18 to 100 from roughly 22 US geographic areas. Participant-reported clinical history was the basis for cohort assignment. Sample: PBMCs or T cells enriched from blood (not recorded which). J is TRBJ1-6 and V is TRBV6-5; a possible D gene is TRBD1 (6 bases). This clonotype originated in a man aged 18-30 years who had recovered from COVID-19. Written as DNA, the CDR3 is TGTGCCAGCAGTTCTGTGGACAGCACAAATTCACCCCTCCACTTT. Translated, it gives CASSSVDSTNSPLHF.